The entry below gives a single T cell receptor (beta chain) sequence along with its context. Its cognate antigen is unknown. This likely came from a read error, as a far larger clone is one base away. Sequenced by immunoSEQ multiplex PCR; TCRdb stores in-frame clones only, minus some. The table shows around 1,000,000 clones, with around 77% occurring only once. This sample stems from a study of shared clonotypes between healthy human individuals. This CDR3 has 11 amino acids. Per germline, CDR1 GTSNPN and CDR2 SVGIG (reference sequence). General study points: Few donors limited the genetic and exposure-history diversity represented.

The clonotype originates from a man between 18 and 29 years old in good health. Some clones in this sample may be carry-over from other donors' samples. The rearrangement uses TRBV30 and TRBJ2-2; tentative D call: TRBD2 (6 bases). The sequencing input was memory CD4+ T cells from PBMCs. Subset denoted: CD45RA-negative fraction. CDR3 residues: CAWSVGGELLF. The CDR3 bases are TGTGCCTGGAGTGTAGGCGGGGAGCTGCTTTTT.